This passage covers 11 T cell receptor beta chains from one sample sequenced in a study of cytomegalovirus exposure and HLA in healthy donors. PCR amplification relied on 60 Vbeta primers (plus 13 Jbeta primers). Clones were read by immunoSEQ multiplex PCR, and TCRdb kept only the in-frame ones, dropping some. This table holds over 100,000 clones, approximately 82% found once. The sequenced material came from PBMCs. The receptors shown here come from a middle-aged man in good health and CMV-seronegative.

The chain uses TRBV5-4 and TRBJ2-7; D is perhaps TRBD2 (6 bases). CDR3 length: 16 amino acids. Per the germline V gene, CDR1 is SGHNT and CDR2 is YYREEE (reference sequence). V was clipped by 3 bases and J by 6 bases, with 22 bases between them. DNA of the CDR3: TGTGCCAGCAGCTCCGGGACTTTGGGCGGCATTTTCGAGCAGTACTTC. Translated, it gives CASSSGTLGGIFEQYF.

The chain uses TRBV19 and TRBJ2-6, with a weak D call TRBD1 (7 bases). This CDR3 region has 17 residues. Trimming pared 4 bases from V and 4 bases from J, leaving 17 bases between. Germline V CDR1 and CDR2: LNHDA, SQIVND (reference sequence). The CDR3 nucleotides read TGTGCCAGTAGTAGCGGGCAGGGGGAGGCCGGGGCCAACGTCCTGACTTTC. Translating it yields CASSSGQGEAGANVLTF.

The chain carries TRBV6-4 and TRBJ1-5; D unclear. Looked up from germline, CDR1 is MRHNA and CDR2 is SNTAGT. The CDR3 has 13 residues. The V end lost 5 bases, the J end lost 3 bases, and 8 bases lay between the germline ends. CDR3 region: CASSQQLNQPQHF. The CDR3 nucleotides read TGTGCCAGCAGTCAACAGCTCAATCAGCCCCAGCATTTT.

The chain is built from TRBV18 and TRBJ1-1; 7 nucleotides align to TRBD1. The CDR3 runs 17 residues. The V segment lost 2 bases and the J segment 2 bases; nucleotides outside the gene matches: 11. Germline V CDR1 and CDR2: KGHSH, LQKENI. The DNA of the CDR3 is TGTGCCAGCTCACCAATGTCAGGGGGTTACCGTAACACTGAAGCTTTCTTT. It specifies CASSPMSGGYRNTEAFF.

In DNA form, the CDR3 reads TGTGCCAGCAGTTCCTTTCAGGGGGCGCCCGGAAAACTGTTTTTT. Translating gives CASSSFQGAPGKLFF. The V and J genes are TRBV27 and TRBJ1-4; TRBD1 aligns across 8 bases. Germline V gene data show CDR1 as MNHEY and CDR2 as SMNVEV (reference sequence). This CDR3 spans 15 amino acids. Germline trimming cut 4 bases from V and 10 bases from J; bases unmatched to any gene: 11.

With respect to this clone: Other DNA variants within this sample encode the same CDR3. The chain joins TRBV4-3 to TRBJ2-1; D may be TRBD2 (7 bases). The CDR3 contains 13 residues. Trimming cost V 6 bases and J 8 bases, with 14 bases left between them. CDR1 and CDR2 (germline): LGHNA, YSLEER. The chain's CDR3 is CASSPIGGDEQFF. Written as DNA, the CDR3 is TGCGCCAGCAGTCCCATAGGGGGGGATGAGCAGTTCTTC.

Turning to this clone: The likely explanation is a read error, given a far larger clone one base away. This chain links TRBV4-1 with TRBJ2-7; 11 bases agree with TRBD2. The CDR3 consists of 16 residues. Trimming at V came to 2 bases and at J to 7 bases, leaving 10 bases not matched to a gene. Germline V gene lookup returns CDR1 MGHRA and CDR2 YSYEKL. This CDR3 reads CASSQYGTSGYNEQYF. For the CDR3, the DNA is TGCGCCAGCAGCCAATACGGGACTAGCGGATACAATGAGCAGTACTTC.

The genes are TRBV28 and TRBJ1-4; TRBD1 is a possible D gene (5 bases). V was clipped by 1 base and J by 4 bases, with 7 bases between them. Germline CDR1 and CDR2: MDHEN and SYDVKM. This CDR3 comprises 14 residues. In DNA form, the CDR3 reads TGTGCCAGCAGTTTATCCGGGGGTAATGAAAAACTGTTTTTT. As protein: CASSLSGGNEKLFF. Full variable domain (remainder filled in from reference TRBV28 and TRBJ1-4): DVKVTQSSRYLVKRTGEKVFLECVQDMDHENMFWYRQDPGLGLRLIYFSYDVKMKEKGDIPEGYSVSREKKERFSLILESASTNQTSMYLCASSLSGGNEKLFFGSGTQLSVL.

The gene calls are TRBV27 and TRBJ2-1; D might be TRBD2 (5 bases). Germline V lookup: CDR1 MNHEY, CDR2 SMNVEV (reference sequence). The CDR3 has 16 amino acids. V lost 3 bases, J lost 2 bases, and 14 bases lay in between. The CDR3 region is CASSFGPTGAYNEQFF. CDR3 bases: TGTGCCAGCAGTTTTGGGCCTACCGGGGCCTACAATGAGCAGTTCTTC.

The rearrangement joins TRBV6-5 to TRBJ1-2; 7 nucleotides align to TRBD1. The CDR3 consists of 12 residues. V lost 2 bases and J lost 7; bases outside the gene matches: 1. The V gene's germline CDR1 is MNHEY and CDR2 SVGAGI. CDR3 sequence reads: CASSYTGVGYTF. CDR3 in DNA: TGTGCCAGCAGTTACACAGGGGTTGGCTACACCTTC.

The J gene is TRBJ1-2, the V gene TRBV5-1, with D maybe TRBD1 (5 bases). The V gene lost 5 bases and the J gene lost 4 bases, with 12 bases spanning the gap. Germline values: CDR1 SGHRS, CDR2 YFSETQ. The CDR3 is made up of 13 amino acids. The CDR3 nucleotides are TGCGCCAGCAGGTCAGGGTTTCTCTATGGCTACACCTTC. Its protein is CASRSGFLYGYTF.